The next 13 T cell receptor beta chains were all read from a single sample in a study of shared clonotypes between healthy human individuals. Some clones are missing from TCRdb's copy, which holds only in-frame ones; the method was immunoSEQ multiplex PCR. The data show more than 2 million clones, with roughly 95% seen just once and about 1.1% held by the top ten. Selected positively for CCR7 and CD45RO-negative, naive CD8 cells excluded terminally differentiated effector memory CD45RA+ cells. Sequencing was done on a sample of naive CD8+ T cells sorted from blood. These TCRs come from a young man in good health.

As for this clone: The same CDR3 also results from other DNA sequences found in this sample. The chain recombines TRBV5-6 with TRBJ1-1; no clear D. This CDR3 spans 13 amino acids. Germline assignment: CDR1 SGHDT and CDR2 YYEEEE. Between the trimmed V and J ends, which lost 5 bases and 0 bases, there was a span of 8 bases. The CDR3 loop is CASSLLMNTEAFF. CDR3 bases: TGTGCCAGCAGTTTATTAATGAACACTGAAGCTTTCTTT.

V is TRBV27 and J is TRBJ1-1; TRBD1 aligns across 9 bases. The V segment lost 10 bases and the J segment 1 base; nucleotides outside the gene matches: 7. The CDR3 extends over 14 amino acids. Germline-derived CDR1 and CDR2 are MNHEY and SMNVEV (reference sequence). DNA of the CDR3: TGTGCCACCGGGACAGGGTACGGGAACACTGAAGCTTTCTTT. Translating it yields CATGTGYGNTEAFF.

The chain has TRBV28 and TRBJ1-1; D is possibly TRBD1 (5 bases). The CDR3 consists of 16 residues. Germline V CDR1 and CDR2: MDHEN, SYDVKM. The V end was cut by 6 bases, the J end by 1 base, with 18 bases between. The CDR3 DNA is TGTGCCAGCAGCCAAACCTCGGAGGGGACGAACACTGAAGCTTTCTTT. Translation: CASSQTSEGTNTEAFF.

In this sample, this clone turned up once. This specimen includes other DNA sequences encoding the same CDR3. The chain joins TRBV28 to TRBJ2-7; D assignment may be TRBD1 or TRBD2 (5 bases each). This CDR3 is 14 amino acids long. The V gene lost 2 bases and the J gene lost 4 bases, with 12 bases spanning the gap. The germline V gene has CDR1 MDHEN and CDR2 SYDVKM. CDR3 region: CASSLKSEGYEQYF. The CDR3 nucleotides read TGTGCCAGCAGTTTAAAGTCAGAGGGGTACGAGCAGTACTTC.

The rearrangement uses TRBV5-4 and TRBJ2-5, with D unclear. V lost 5 bases, J lost 2 bases, and 16 bases lay in between. CDR1 SGHNT and CDR2 YYREEE come from the germline V gene (reference sequence). The CDR3 totals 15 residues. CDR3 sequence (DNA): TGTGCCAGCAGTGGTGGTCAGAGTGTACAAGAGACCCAGTACTTC. Encoded protein: CASSGGQSVQETQYF.

This clone came up once. CDR3 in amino acids: CASTEGGTGELFF. Written as DNA, the CDR3 is TGTGCCAGCACCGAGGGGGGTACCGGGGAGCTGTTTTTT. The chain uses TRBV7-9 and TRBJ2-2, with D perhaps assigned TRBD1 or TRBD2 (6 bases each). Germline assignment: CDR1 SEHNR and CDR2 FQNEAQ (reference sequence). This CDR3 spans 13 amino acids. Between the trimmed V and J ends, which lost 7 bases and 5 bases, there was a span of 11 bases.

The chain uses TRBV4-3 and TRBJ2-7, with D unresolved. Trimming left V 4 bases short and J 5 bases short, with 18 bases between. Per the germline V gene, CDR1 is LGHNA and CDR2 is YSLEER. The CDR3 has 15 amino acids. CDR3 sequence: CASSPEVAFRDEQYF. The DNA of the CDR3 is TGCGCCAGCAGCCCCGAAGTGGCCTTCCGCGACGAGCAGTACTTC.

The chain employs TRBV6-6 and TRBJ1-4, with D hard to call. Germline loops: CDR1 MNHNY, CDR2 SVGAGI (reference sequence). The CDR3 has 13 residues. The V end was cut by 6 bases, the J end by 4 bases, with 9 bases between. The CDR3 reads CASRAIGNEKLFF. DNA for the CDR3: TGTGCCAGCAGAGCCATCGGTAATGAAAAACTGTTTTTT.

V and J are TRBV6-5 and TRBJ2-1; D ambiguous. The germline gives CDR1 MNHEY, CDR2 SVGAGI. The CDR3 has 14 residues. V was trimmed by 2 bases and J by 8 bases, leaving 13 bases between them. CDR3 DNA: TGTGCCAGCAGTTACGGCTTAAGCGTCGATGAGCAGTTCTTC. This gives the protein CASSYGLSVDEQFF.

The gene calls are TRBV6-5 and TRBJ2-7, with D perhaps matching TRBD1 or TRBD2 (5 bases each). In germline, CDR1 is MNHEY, CDR2 SVGAGI. V lost 0 bases and J 7 bases, leaving 10 bases between the germline ends. This CDR3 comprises 13 residues. CDR3 sequence reads: CASSYSLGVEQYF. The DNA for the CDR3 is TGTGCCAGCAGTTACTCTCTGGGGGTGGAGCAGTACTTC.

In its sample, this clone was seen once. This rearrangement joins TRBV5-6 to TRBJ1-1; D is unresolved. Germline values: CDR1 SGHDT, CDR2 YYEEEE. CDR3 length: 12 amino acids. V dropped 3 bases and J dropped 5 bases, with 8 bases sitting between them. The CDR3 sequence is CASSYIGTEAFF. CDR3 nucleotides: TGTGCCAGCAGCTATATTGGGACTGAAGCTTTCTTT.

The gene calls are TRBV7-6 and TRBJ1-1; TRBD1 aligns across 8 bases. The CDR3 runs to 13 residues. Germline values: CDR1 SGHVS, CDR2 FNYEAQ. With V trimmed by 6 bases and J by 3 bases, 3 bases remained unmatched. The CDR3: CASSPGGYTEAFF. The DNA for the CDR3 is TGTGCCAGCAGTCCAGGGGGCTACACTGAAGCTTTCTTT. Combining the CDR3 with reference TRBV7-6 and TRBJ1-1 gives the whole variable domain GAGVSQSPRYKVTKRGQDVALRCDPISGHVSLYWYRQALGQGPEFLTYFNYEAQQDKSGLPNDRFSAERPEGSISTLTIQRTEQRDSAMYRCASSPGGYTEAFFGQGTRLTVV.

The rearrangement uses TRBV13 and TRBJ2-7, with D possibly matching TRBD1 (5 bases). Germline V gene lookup returns CDR1 PRHDT and CDR2 FYEKMQ (reference sequence). The germline V and J ends were trimmed by 4 bases and 3 bases, with 16 bases remaining between them. The CDR3 is made up of 15 amino acids. Here the CDR3 reads CASSSAQTGYYEQYF. The CDR3 nucleotides are TGTGCCAGCAGCTCGGCCCAAACAGGATACTACGAGCAGTACTTC. Together with reference TRBV13 and TRBJ2-7, the CDR3 gives the full variable domain: AAGVIQSPRHLIKEKRETATLKCYPIPRHDTVYWYQQGPGQDPQFLISFYEKMQSDKGSIPDRFSAQQFSDYHSELNMSSLELGDSALYFCASSSAQTGYYEQYFGPGTRLTVT.